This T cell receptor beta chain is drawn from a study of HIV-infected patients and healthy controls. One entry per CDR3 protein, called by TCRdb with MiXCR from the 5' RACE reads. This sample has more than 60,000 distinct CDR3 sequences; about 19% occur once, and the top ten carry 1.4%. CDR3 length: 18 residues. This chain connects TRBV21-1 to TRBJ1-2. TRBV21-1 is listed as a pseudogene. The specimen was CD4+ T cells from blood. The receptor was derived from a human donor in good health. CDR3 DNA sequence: TGTGCCAGCAGCAAAGACCGGCGGAATTTGGGCAGTTTCTATGGCTACACCTTC. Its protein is CASSKDRRNLGSFYGYTF.